This T cell receptor (beta chain) was identified during a study of blood T cell repertoires in COVID-19. Study context: PBMCs, B-cell-depleted T cells, or T cells were the source of the cDNA or gDNA that made up the material.

Participant-reported clinical history was the basis for cohort assignment. The table came from immunoSEQ multiplex PCR; TCRdb's copy has only in-frame clones and leaves some out. The sample contains under 250,000 clones, 88% of which appear only once. There are 15 residues in the CDR3. With V trimmed by 0 bases and J by 4 bases, 4 bases remained unmatched. CDR1 is SGHAT and CDR2 is FQNNGV in the germline V gene. The chain joins TRBV11-2 to TRBJ1-2; 8 bases are a match to TRBD1. Sequencing was performed on PBMCs or T cells enriched from blood (not recorded which). The origin of this receptor is a woman between 40 and 55 years old who had been exposed to COVID-19. The CDR3 DNA reads as TGTGCCAGCAGCTTAGATACAGGGGGTGTCTATGGCTACACCTTC. This translates into CASSLDTGGVYGYTF.